The clone carrying this T cell receptor beta chain was seen a handful of times. The antigen remains undetermined. The CDR3 extends over 13 amino acids. Trimming shortened V by 4 bases and J by 0 bases, and 10 bases separated the two germline ends. Per the germline V gene, CDR1 is DFQATT and CDR2 is SNEGSKA (reference sequence). These data come from a study of response to subunit inactivated influenza vaccine. Findings and caveats of the study: Seasonal influenza vaccination, on each occasion, was suggested by the authors to recruit few new T cells.

MiXCR was run by TCRdb on the RT-PCR reads, yielding one entry per CDR3 protein. Among fewer than 650,000 distinct CDR3 sequences listed, about an eighth were seen once. The clonotype comes from a man aged 50 or older who received an inactivated influenza vaccine. Sample: PBMCs from blood, taken 45 days after vaccination. J is TRBJ2-7 and V is TRBV20-1; a weak D match, TRBD2 (5 bases). The CDR3 nucleotides read TGCAGTGCTACTAGCCCAAGCTCCTACGAGCAGTACTTC. This sequence encodes CSATSPSSYEQYF.